A selection of T cell receptor beta chains follows, all from one sample in a study of T-cell memory formation after mild COVID-19. TCRdb used MiXCR to reprocess the 5' RACE reads, holding one entry per CDR3 protein. Of about 130,000 distinct CDR3 sequences listed, about a sixth are singletons. The specimen was PBMCs or a T cell subset sorted from them (not recorded which). Every receptor here comes from a man younger than 35 who had mild COVID-19 (a few samples of this study predate the infection). Cell type and time point are not known. The CDR3 runs from the conserved cysteine through the conserved F or W. The D gene is left open where the match is weak. The size of a clone is reported for some rows only, either as once, few or many, or as a class for expanded clones.

j_call: TRBJ1-5; clone_size: NA; d_call: NA; v_call: TRBV6-6; cdr3_length: 13; cdr3_nt: TGTGCCAGCAGTTACGGAACAGGGAGGCCCCAGCATTTT; cdr3_aa: CASSYGTGRPQHF
j_call: TRBJ2-7; clone_size: NA; d_call: NA; v_call: TRBV12-3/TRBV12-4; cdr3_length: 13; cdr3_nt: TGTGCCAGCAGCCCGGTCAACTCCTACGAGCAGTACTTC; cdr3_aa: CASSPVNSYEQYF
j_call: TRBJ2-1; clone_size: few; d_call: NA; v_call: TRBV12-3/TRBV12-4; cdr3_length: 12; cdr3_nt: TGTGCCAGCAGTTTCAGGGTGGATGAGCAGTTCTTC; cdr3_aa: CASSFRVDEQFF
j_call: TRBJ1-2; clone_size: NA; d_call: NA; v_call: TRBV5-1; cdr3_length: 15; cdr3_nt: TGCGCCAGCAGCTTGGTTAGTTACGGGAATTATGGCTACACCTTC; cdr3_aa: CASSLVSYGNYGYTF
j_call: TRBJ2-3; clone_size: few; d_call: TRBD1; v_call: TRBV12-3/TRBV12-4; cdr3_length: 13; cdr3_nt: TGTGCCAGCAGTCGGGGACAGGGTGATACGCAGTATTTT; cdr3_aa: CASSRGQGDTQYF
j_call: TRBJ2-7; clone_size: NA; d_call: NA; v_call: TRBV6-5; cdr3_length: 17; cdr3_nt: TGTGCCAGCAGTTACTCGAATAGAGGGGGGCAGTCCTACGAGCAGTACTTC; cdr3_aa: CASSYSNRGGQSYEQYF
j_call: TRBJ2-7; clone_size: few; d_call: TRBD1; v_call: TRBV7-9; cdr3_length: 14; cdr3_nt: TGTGCCAGCAGCACCCGACAGGGCTCCTACGAGCAGTACTTC; cdr3_aa: CASSTRQGSYEQYF
j_call: TRBJ1-5; clone_size: NA; d_call: NA; v_call: TRBV7-2; cdr3_length: 16; cdr3_nt: TGTGCCAGCAGCGTCTCCCCGGGGGGAAGCAATCAGCCCCAGCATTTT; cdr3_aa: CASSVSPGGSNQPQHF
j_call: TRBJ1-1; clone_size: NA; d_call: NA; v_call: TRBV7-2; cdr3_length: 15; cdr3_nt: TGTGCCAGCAGCCAGCGTCACCACATGAACACTGAAGCTTTCTTT; cdr3_aa: CASSQRHHMNTEAFF
j_call: TRBJ1-5; clone_size: few; d_call: NA; v_call: TRBV12-3/TRBV12-4; cdr3_length: 11; cdr3_nt: TGTGCCAGCAGTTTGGGTCAGCCCCAGCATTTT; cdr3_aa: CASSLGQPQHF
j_call: TRBJ2-5; clone_size: NA; d_call: NA; v_call: TRBV12-3/TRBV12-4; cdr3_length: 14; cdr3_nt: TGTGCCAGCAGCCGGGGCGCGGGACAAGAGACCCAGTACTTC; cdr3_aa: CASSRGAGQETQYF
j_call: TRBJ2-1; clone_size: many; d_call: NA; v_call: TRBV4-2; cdr3_length: 15; cdr3_nt: TGTGCCAGCAGCCCCGGACGGATCCTGGGTTATGAGCAGTTCTTC; cdr3_aa: CASSPGRILGYEQFF
j_call: TRBJ2-3; clone_size: many; d_call: NA; v_call: TRBV7-2; cdr3_length: 16; cdr3_nt: TGTGCCAGCAGCTTAGCGGGGGGGGCTAGCACAGATACGCAGTATTTT; cdr3_aa: CASSLAGGASTDTQYF
j_call: TRBJ2-4; clone_size: few; d_call: NA; v_call: TRBV4-1; cdr3_length: 14; cdr3_nt: TGCGCCAGCAGCGAGGGTGGGGGGACAAACATTCAGTACTTC; cdr3_aa: CASSEGGGTNIQYF
j_call: TRBJ2-1; clone_size: many; d_call: NA; v_call: TRBV14; cdr3_length: 13; cdr3_nt: TGTGCCAGCAGCCTTAGCGGTCCCAATGAGCAGTTCTTC; cdr3_aa: CASSLSGPNEQFF
j_call: TRBJ1-5; clone_size: few; d_call: NA; v_call: TRBV4-2; cdr3_length: 14; cdr3_nt: TGTGCCAGCAGCCAAGGCAGGGTTCATCAGCCCCAGCATTTT; cdr3_aa: CASSQGRVHQPQHF
j_call: TRBJ1-1; clone_size: few; d_call: TRBD1; v_call: TRBV18; cdr3_length: 14; cdr3_nt: TGTGCCAGCTCACCTCGGACAGGGGCCGCTGAAGCTTTCTTT; cdr3_aa: CASSPRTGAAEAFF
j_call: TRBJ2-3; clone_size: many; d_call: NA; v_call: TRBV7-2; cdr3_length: 13; cdr3_nt: TGTGCCAGCAGCTTAGAACTTAAAGAAACGCAGTATTTT; cdr3_aa: CASSLELKETQYF
j_call: TRBJ2-6; clone_size: once; d_call: NA; v_call: TRBV5-6; cdr3_length: 15; cdr3_nt: TGTGCCAGCAGCTTGATCCGCTCTGGGGCCAACGTCCTGACTTTC; cdr3_aa: CASSLIRSGANVLTF
j_call: TRBJ1-4; clone_size: few; d_call: TRBD1; v_call: TRBV2; cdr3_length: 16; cdr3_nt: TGTGCCAGCAGTCGGACAGGGACCGTAGCTAATGAAAAACTGTTTTTT; cdr3_aa: CASSRTGTVANEKLFF
j_call: TRBJ2-3; clone_size: NA; d_call: TRBD2; v_call: TRBV12-3/TRBV12-4; cdr3_length: 14; cdr3_nt: TGTGCCAGCTCGCCGGGGGGGCGCGGGGATACGCAGTATTTT; cdr3_aa: CASSPGGRGDTQYF
j_call: TRBJ2-7; clone_size: many; d_call: NA; v_call: TRBV7-6; cdr3_length: 13; cdr3_nt: TGTGCCAGCAGCTCATACAGGGACTACGAGCAGTACTTC; cdr3_aa: CASSSYRDYEQYF
j_call: TRBJ1-3; clone_size: NA; d_call: TRBD1; v_call: TRBV5-1; cdr3_length: 15; cdr3_nt: TGCGCCAGCAGCTGGGACAGGGGTAGTGGAAACACCATATATTTT; cdr3_aa: CASSWDRGSGNTIYF
j_call: TRBJ1-4; clone_size: NA; d_call: NA; v_call: TRBV12-3/TRBV12-4; cdr3_length: 17; cdr3_nt: TGTGCCAGCAGTTTCGCACGGCAGAGTGCAACTAATGAAAAACTGTTTTTT; cdr3_aa: CASSFARQSATNEKLFF
j_call: TRBJ2-3; clone_size: few; d_call: NA; v_call: TRBV14; cdr3_length: 16; cdr3_nt: TGTGCCAGCAGCCCCACCGGGACGGCCTTTAAGGATACGCAGTATTTT; cdr3_aa: CASSPTGTAFKDTQYF
j_call: TRBJ1-5; clone_size: NA; d_call: NA; v_call: TRBV21-1; cdr3_length: 15; cdr3_nt: TGTGCCAGCAGTTGGTTGGGTACGGGTGATCAGCCCCAGCATTTT; cdr3_aa: CASSWLGTGDQPQHF
j_call: TRBJ2-3; clone_size: few; d_call: TRBD2; v_call: TRBV27; cdr3_length: 15; cdr3_nt: TGTGCCAGCCGAAGCGGGGGGGTAAGCACAGATACGCAGTATTTT; cdr3_aa: CASRSGGVSTDTQYF
j_call: TRBJ2-1; clone_size: NA; d_call: TRBD2; v_call: TRBV5-1; cdr3_length: 14; cdr3_nt: TGCGCCAGCTGCACCACTAGCGGGGTGAATGAGCAGTTCTTC; cdr3_aa: CASCTTSGVNEQFF
j_call: TRBJ2-3; clone_size: NA; d_call: NA; v_call: TRBV28; cdr3_length: 13; cdr3_nt: TGTGCCAGCACTTACGGGGTAACGGAAACGCAGTATTTT; cdr3_aa: CASTYGVTETQYF
j_call: TRBJ2-5; clone_size: few; d_call: NA; v_call: TRBV29-1; cdr3_length: 13; cdr3_nt: TGCAGCGTTGAACGCGGGGCAAAAGAGACCCAGTACTTC; cdr3_aa: CSVERGAKETQYF
j_call: TRBJ1-4; clone_size: few; d_call: NA; v_call: TRBV20-1; cdr3_length: 13; cdr3_nt: TGCAGTGCTAGTTCTTATACTAATGAAAAACTGTTTTTT; cdr3_aa: CSASSYTNEKLFF
j_call: TRBJ1-1; clone_size: NA; d_call: TRBD1; v_call: TRBV7-2; cdr3_length: 14; cdr3_nt: TGTGCCAGCAGCTGGACAGGGATGAACACTGAAGCTTTCTTT; cdr3_aa: CASSWTGMNTEAFF
j_call: TRBJ2-1; clone_size: few; d_call: NA; v_call: TRBV15; cdr3_length: 15; cdr3_nt: TGTGCCACCAGCAGAGGGACAGCCATGTACAATGAGCAGTTCTTC; cdr3_aa: CATSRGTAMYNEQFF
j_call: TRBJ1-4; clone_size: NA; d_call: NA; v_call: TRBV3-1; cdr3_length: 15; cdr3_nt: TGTGCCAGCAGCCAAGGACTTGGCCCTAATGAAAAACTGTTTTTT; cdr3_aa: CASSQGLGPNEKLFF
j_call: TRBJ2-7; clone_size: many; d_call: TRBD1; v_call: TRBV6-5; cdr3_length: 16; cdr3_nt: TGTGCCAGCAGTTACTCCGGGACAGGGGGCGCCTACGAGCAGTACTTC; cdr3_aa: CASSYSGTGGAYEQYF
j_call: TRBJ2-5; clone_size: NA; d_call: NA; v_call: TRBV28; cdr3_length: 14; cdr3_nt: TGTGCCAGCAGTTTACCCCGACAGCAAGAGACCCAGTACTTC; cdr3_aa: CASSLPRQQETQYF
j_call: TRBJ2-1; clone_size: many; d_call: NA; v_call: TRBV5-1; cdr3_length: 16; cdr3_nt: TGCGCCAGCAGCCGAACCTCGGTCGGAGACTACAATGAGCAGTTCTTC; cdr3_aa: CASSRTSVGDYNEQFF
j_call: TRBJ1-5; clone_size: NA; d_call: NA; v_call: TRBV5-6; cdr3_length: 16; cdr3_nt: TGTGCCAGCAGCTTGTCGGGTGTGATTCGGAATCAGCCCCAGCATTTT; cdr3_aa: CASSLSGVIRNQPQHF
j_call: TRBJ1-2; clone_size: few; d_call: TRBD1; v_call: TRBV25-1; cdr3_length: 13; cdr3_nt: TGTGCCAGCAGTGACGACAGGGGCTATGGCTACACCTTC; cdr3_aa: CASSDDRGYGYTF
j_call: TRBJ2-1; clone_size: few; d_call: NA; v_call: TRBV7-3; cdr3_length: 13; cdr3_nt: TGTGCCAGCAGCTTAACAGGGGGCAATGAGCAGTTCTTC; cdr3_aa: CASSLTGGNEQFF
j_call: TRBJ2-7; clone_size: NA; d_call: TRBD2; v_call: TRBV7-2; cdr3_length: 16; cdr3_nt: TGTGCCAGCAGCATCACTAGCGGGGGGCTACTATACGAGCAGTACTTC; cdr3_aa: CASSITSGGLLYEQYF
j_call: TRBJ1-2; clone_size: many; d_call: TRBD1; v_call: TRBV28; cdr3_length: 13; cdr3_nt: TGTGCCAGCAGTGAGGGACAGAACTATGGCTACACCTTC; cdr3_aa: CASSEGQNYGYTF
j_call: TRBJ2-7; clone_size: NA; d_call: TRBD1; v_call: TRBV12-3/TRBV12-4; cdr3_length: 15; cdr3_nt: TGTGCCAGCAGCCCTAGGACAGGGGGCGGAGGGGAGCAGTACTTC; cdr3_aa: CASSPRTGGGGEQYF
j_call: TRBJ2-2; clone_size: NA; d_call: NA; v_call: TRBV5-1; cdr3_length: 14; cdr3_nt: TGCGCCAGCAGCTTGGCCTCCGAAACCGGGGAGCTGTTTTTT; cdr3_aa: CASSLASETGELFF
j_call: TRBJ1-3; clone_size: NA; d_call: NA; v_call: TRBV4-1; cdr3_length: 18; cdr3_nt: TGCGCCAGCAGCCCATGGGAGGAGGGGCACCCAACTGGAAACACCATATATTTT; cdr3_aa: CASSPWEEGHPTGNTIYF
j_call: TRBJ2-5; clone_size: few; d_call: TRBD2; v_call: TRBV7-2; cdr3_length: 14; cdr3_nt: TGTGCCAGCAGCGTCAGAGCGGGGGGGGAGACCCAGTACTTC; cdr3_aa: CASSVRAGGETQYF
j_call: TRBJ2-3; clone_size: NA; d_call: TRBD2; v_call: TRBV7-2; cdr3_length: 16; cdr3_nt: TGTGCCAGCAGCTCTGGGACTAGCGGGGGGGCGGATACGCAGTATTTT; cdr3_aa: CASSSGTSGGADTQYF
j_call: TRBJ2-2; clone_size: few; d_call: NA; v_call: TRBV7-6; cdr3_length: 15; cdr3_nt: TGTGCCAGCAGCTTCGATGGGGGCCACACCGGGGAGCTGTTTTTT; cdr3_aa: CASSFDGGHTGELFF
j_call: TRBJ1-1; clone_size: NA; d_call: NA; v_call: TRBV12-3/TRBV12-4; cdr3_length: 11; cdr3_nt: TGTGCCACCACACGGAGGCCCCTAGCTTTCTTT; cdr3_aa: CATTRRPLAFF
j_call: TRBJ1-1; clone_size: NA; d_call: NA; v_call: TRBV4-3; cdr3_length: 13; cdr3_nt: TGCGCCAGCAGCCAAGATCTGGGGACAAGGGCTTTCTTT; cdr3_aa: CASSQDLGTRAFF
j_call: TRBJ1-3; clone_size: NA; d_call: NA; v_call: TRBV7-9; cdr3_length: 12; cdr3_nt: TGTGCCAGCAGCCCCGTTCTAAACACCATATATTTT; cdr3_aa: CASSPVLNTIYF
j_call: TRBJ2-3; clone_size: many; d_call: NA; v_call: TRBV7-9; cdr3_length: 15; cdr3_nt: TGTGCCAGCAGCTCCCGACTGCCAGTCACAGATACGCAGTATTTT; cdr3_aa: CASSSRLPVTDTQYF
j_call: TRBJ2-5; clone_size: NA; d_call: NA; v_call: TRBV6-5; cdr3_length: 14; cdr3_nt: TGTGCCAGCAGTCCCCCTTGGTCGCGAGAGACCCAGTACTTC; cdr3_aa: CASSPPWSRETQYF
j_call: TRBJ1-1; clone_size: NA; d_call: NA; v_call: TRBV5-1; cdr3_length: 14; cdr3_nt: TGCGCCAGCAGCTTGGGGGTCGGGCCGACTGAAGCTTTCTTT; cdr3_aa: CASSLGVGPTEAFF
j_call: TRBJ1-2; clone_size: few; d_call: NA; v_call: TRBV18; cdr3_length: 12; cdr3_nt: TGTGCCAGCTCACCGGTTGAGAAGGGCTACACCTTC; cdr3_aa: CASSPVEKGYTF